This entry lists 21 T cell receptor beta chains sequenced from one sample in a study of metastatic and nonmetastatic thyroid tumors. Through MiXCR, TCRdb re-clonotyped the PCR reads. The table records approximately 17,000 clones, under 35% of them present only once. Before thyroid surgery, none of the patients had received any treatment. Sequenced sample: adjacent normal tissue. These receptors were collected from a female donor with papillary thyroid cancer or a benign thyroid nodule (not recorded which). Some clones in this sample may be carry-over from other donors' samples.

This clone was counted a single time. Compared with germline, one end of the junction differs, possibly owing to a read error. CDR3 nucleotide sequence: TGCGCCAGTTGGTGGTGTAGAAATGAGCAGTTCTTC. Translating gives CASWWCRNEQFF. V is TRBV19 and J is TRBJ2-1; no clear D. CDR3 length equals 12 residues. CDR1 is LNHDA and CDR2 is SQIVND in the germline V gene (reference sequence).

By frequency in the sample, this clone is medium-sized. The V call is TRBV7-6, the J call TRBJ1-4; D is perhaps TRBD1 (6 bases). The CDR3 runs 16 residues. V dropped 3 bases and J dropped 1 base, with 12 bases sitting between them. Germline assignment: CDR1 SGHVS and CDR2 FNYEAQ. The DNA for the CDR3 is TGTGCCAGCAGCTTGGAAGGAGGGGGAACTAATGAAAAACTGTTTTTT. Its translation: CASSLEGGGTNEKLFF. Using reference TRBV7-6 and TRBJ1-4 for the parts outside the CDR3, the full variable domain is GAGVSQSPRYKVTKRGQDVALRCDPISGHVSLYWYRQALGQGPEFLTYFNYEAQQDKSGLPNDRFSAERPEGSISTLTIQRTEQRDSAMYRCASSLEGGGTNEKLFFGSGTQLSVL.

The table lists this clone with a few counts. The chain couples TRBV5-1 to TRBJ2-7; 11 nucleotides align to TRBD1. The CDR3 contains 14 residues. Germline V gene lookup returns CDR1 SGHRS and CDR2 YFSETQ. V lost 4 bases to trimming and J lost 4 bases; unmatched junction nucleotides: 4. The DNA of the CDR3 is TGCGCCAGCAGCATTGGACAGGGGGCTTACGAGCAGTACTTC. Its translation: CASSIGQGAYEQYF.

J is TRBJ1-4 and V is TRBV7-2, with D unresolved. This CDR3 has 15 residues. Trimming shortened V by 5 bases and J by 7 bases, and 17 bases separated the two germline ends. Germline values: CDR1 SGHTA, CDR2 FQGNSA. The CDR3 reads CASSPRGPPSEKLFF. The DNA for the CDR3 is TGTGCCAGCAGCCCCCGCGGGCCTCCCTCTGAAAAACTGTTTTTT.

This clone appeared once. The junction and the germline gene differ at one end; a read error may be behind it. The chain uses TRBV7-7 and TRBJ2-1; D assignment may be TRBD1 or TRBD2 (6 bases each). The CDR3 totals 14 residues. CDR1 is SSHAT, CDR2 FNYEAQ, per germline (reference sequence). CDR3 region: CASSLGGLRDEQFF. The DNA of the CDR3 is TGTGCTAGCAGCTTAGGGGGACTCCGCGATGAGCAGTTCTTC.

The chain carries TRBV30 and TRBJ1-1; D is uncertain. The V gene lost 4 bases and the J gene lost 6 bases, with 15 bases spanning the gap. This CDR3 contains 13 residues. Germline V gene data show CDR1 as GTSNPN and CDR2 as SVGIG (reference sequence). CDR3 sequence: CAWKREGRAEAFF. The CDR3 bases are TGTGCCTGGAAGAGGGAGGGTAGGGCTGAAGCTTTCTTT.

The genes are TRBV20-1 and TRBJ2-2; 10 bases map to TRBD2. CDR3 length equals 17 residues. Losses at the gene ends were 0 bases for V and 5 bases for J; bases not matched to a gene: 9. The germline CDR1 and CDR2 sequences are DFQATT and SNEGSKA (reference sequence). The CDR3 protein is CSARDSLAGVVTGELFF. For the CDR3, the DNA is TGCAGTGCTAGAGACTCGCTAGCGGGGGTAGTGACCGGGGAGCTGTTTTTT.

The chain recombines TRBV7-3 with TRBJ1-1; D is undetermined. Deletions cut 2 bases from V and 4 bases from J, with 5 bases between. Germline V gives CDR1 SGHTA, CDR2 FQGTGA. This CDR3 comprises 12 residues. The CDR3 coding sequence is TGTGCCAGCAGCTTAGATGGCACTGAAGCTTTCTTT. Its protein is CASSLDGTEAFF.

In its sample, this clone was seen a few times. The rearrangement uses TRBV12-3 or TRBV12-4 and TRBJ2-7; 8 nucleotides line up with TRBD1. The CDR3 spans 15 residues. V dropped 3 bases and J dropped 0; count of bases not matched to a gene: 4. CDR3 sequence reads: CASSFGTGPSYEQYF. The CDR3 DNA reads TGTGCCAGCAGTTTCGGGACAGGCCCCTCCTACGAGCAGTACTTC.

This clone came up a few times. The chain couples TRBV19 to TRBJ1-2, with D maybe TRBD1 (6 bases). Trimming took off 4 bases at V and 4 bases at J, with 16 bases between the two ends. Germline-derived CDR1 and CDR2 are LNHDA and SQIVND (reference sequence). The CDR3 is 15 amino acids. The CDR3 here is CASSTQGLLGYGYTF. The DNA of the CDR3 is TGTGCCAGTAGTACACAGGGTCTATTGGGCTATGGCTACACCTTC.

CDR3 nucleotide sequence: TGTGCCAGCTCACCTCAACCAACGGGACTACCGCCCGAGCAGTACTTC. Protein sequence: CASSPQPTGLPPEQYF. This chain uses TRBV18 with TRBJ2-7; 7 bases match TRBD2. Per the germline V gene, CDR1 is KGHSH and CDR2 is LQKENI. V lost 3 bases and J lost 6; bases outside the gene matches: 14. This CDR3 is built from 16 residues.

The genes are TRBV11-2 and TRBJ2-7; 9 bases line up with TRBD1. J lost 4 bases, V lost 3 bases, and 1 base had no gene match. The CDR3 contains 13 residues. The V gene's germline CDR1 is SGHAT and CDR2 FQNNGV. The CDR3 loop is CASSLTGGYEQYF. The CDR3 DNA sequence: TGTGCCAGCAGCTTGACAGGGGGTTACGAGCAGTACTTC.

This clone was counted only a few times. The rearrangement joins TRBV12-3 or TRBV12-4 to TRBJ2-7, with D perhaps TRBD1 or TRBD2 (5 bases each). The CDR3 has 14 amino acids. V was clipped by 5 bases and J by 6 bases, with 17 bases between them. This chain's CDR3 is CASSGTGRLIEQYF. The CDR3 coding sequence is TGTGCCAGCAGTGGGACGGGAAGGCTTATCGAGCAGTACTTC.

By frequency in the sample, this clone is medium-sized. The chain's CDR3 is CASSLESTGWASGSRGEQYF. The CDR3 nucleotides are TGTGCCAGCAGCTTAGAAAGTACGGGTTGGGCTAGCGGGAGTAGAGGCGAGCAGTACTTC. The chain links TRBV11-2 to TRBJ2-7; 10 bases are shared with TRBD2. Germline values: CDR1 SGHAT, CDR2 FQNNGV. This CDR3 is built from 20 residues. V lost 0 bases, J lost 6 bases, and 20 bases stayed unmatched.

Worth noting for this clone: Here the CDR3 omits its conserved ending phenylalanine or tryptophan, so a read error is the likely source. The chain links TRBV20-1 to TRBJ2-3, with D unresolved. The CDR3 contains 12 residues. Between the trimmed V and J ends, which lost 7 bases and 4 bases, there was a span of 12 bases. CDR1 is DFQATT and CDR2 is SNEGSKA in the germline V gene (reference sequence). In DNA, the CDR3 is TGCAGTGTCCCGCCTAGATCAGATACGCAGTATCTT. As protein: CSVPPRSDTQYL.

There are a few counts of this clone. This sequence joins TRBV5-4 and TRBJ1-6; no clear D. The CDR3 consists of 15 residues. Germline values: CDR1 SGHNT, CDR2 YYREEE (reference sequence). The V gene lost 3 bases and the J gene lost 2 bases, with 9 bases spanning the gap. CDR3 DNA sequence: TGTGCCAGCAGCTCCGGACGGACCTATAATTCACCCCTCCACTTT. Its protein product is CASSSGRTYNSPLHF.

The rearrangement joins TRBV2 to TRBJ2-3; TRBD1 aligns across 7 bases. The CDR3 has 15 residues. Per the germline V gene, CDR1 is SNHLY and CDR2 is FYNNEI. Trimming cost V 4 bases and J 0 bases; bases outside gene matches: 4. The CDR3 sequence: CASSVGTVSTDTQYF. CDR3 bases: TGTGCCAGCAGTGTCGGGACAGTTAGCACAGATACGCAGTATTTT.

This clone was observed a handful of times. Here the CDR3 DNA reads TGTGCCAGCAGTTTTATTTACACTGAAGCTTTCTTT. Its protein is CASSFIYTEAFF. V and J are TRBV6-2 or TRBV6-3 and TRBJ1-1, with D unclear. V gave up 4 bases and J gave up 3 bases, with 6 bases separating them. The CDR3 contains 12 residues. Germline CDR1 reads MNHEY; CDR2 reads SVGEGT.

The chain joins TRBV18 to TRBJ2-1; 9 positions agree with TRBD1. Germline V gene data show CDR1 as KGHSH and CDR2 as LQKENI. V was clipped by 0 bases and J by 4 bases; unmatched bases: 7. The CDR3 extends over 17 amino acids. In DNA form, the CDR3 reads TGTGCCAGCTCACCACCCACGGGACAGGGCCTTTACAATGAGCAGTTCTTC. Encoded protein: CASSPPTGQGLYNEQFF.

The chain is built from TRBV6-1 and TRBJ1-2, with unresolved D. V lost 5 bases to trimming and J lost 0 bases, with 7 bases between them. The CDR3 contains 13 residues. Germline values: CDR1 MNHNS, CDR2 SASEGT. This CDR3 reads CASSPDPNYGYTF. CDR3 nucleotides: TGTGCCAGCAGTCCGGACCCTAACTATGGCTACACCTTC.

This clone was counted between two and nine times. This specimen includes other DNA sequences encoding the same CDR3. DNA of the CDR3: TGTGCCAGCAGCCGAAGTACGGGACTAGCAGGAGTATCGGATACGCAGTATTTT. Encoded protein: CASSRSTGLAGVSDTQYF. The rearrangement links TRBV11-2 to TRBJ2-3; 9 positions match TRBD2. Losses at the gene ends were 5 bases for V and 6 bases for J; bases not matched to a gene: 18. The CDR3 is made up of 18 amino acids. CDR1 is SGHAT, CDR2 FQNNGV, per germline.